Listed below are T cell receptor beta chains from one sample, sequenced in a study of Tregs in tolerant kidney transplant recipients. The repertoire was sequenced with immunoSEQ multiplex PCR; TCRdb's copy has only in-frame clones and lacks some. This sample has about 110,000 clones, with nearly 90% found just once. Material: CD4+ T cells from blood, obtained before the transplant. The receptors were gathered from a human donor who received a combined kidney and bone marrow transplant. The conserved cysteine and the conserved F or W are not part of the CDR3 here. Only some rows state a clone size, as once, few, many or a class for expanded clones.

J: TRBJ1-1; V: TRBV6-4; size: -; CDR3: ASSDPDAGQAFTNTEAF
J: TRBJ1-2; V: TRBV6-6; size: -; CDR3: ASSYWTSYGYT
J: TRBJ2-5; V: TRBV5-1; size: -; CDR3: ASETGDQETQY
J: TRBJ2-7; V: TRBV5-1; size: once; CDR3: ASSLGLAGGEQY
J: TRBJ1-3; V: TRBV20-1; size: -; CDR3: SARTGNTIY
J: TRBJ1-1; V: TRBV6-5; size: -; CDR3: ASSPERVWTEAF
J: TRBJ1-3; V: TRBV6-1; size: -; CDR3: ASRTDRRGNTIY
J: TRBJ1-1; V: TRBV2; size: -; CDR3: ASRSRGEAF
J: TRBJ1-1; V: TRBV27; size: -; CDR3: ASSFRRTGDTEAF
J: TRBJ2-5; V: TRBV6-5; size: -; CDR3: ASSSGWETQY
J: TRBJ1-3; V: TRBV5-1; size: once; CDR3: ASSLMSVGQASGNTIY
J: TRBJ1-2; V: TRBV19; size: -; CDR3: ASSQGRSSYGYT
J: TRBJ2-1; V: TRBV10-3; size: -; CDR3: AISGGGGEQF
J: TRBJ2-5; V: TRBV9; size: -; CDR3: ASSGDREGEQETQY
J: TRBJ2-7; V: TRBV7-9; size: -; CDR3: ASSYGLAGSSYEQY
J: TRBJ1-5; V: TRBV16; size: -; CDR3: ASSPQAFQPQH
J: TRBJ1-1; V: TRBV25-1; size: -; CDR3: ASSAMTGSTMNTEAF
J: TRBJ2-5; V: TRBV5-4; size: -; CDR3: ASSPMGAGQETQY
J: TRBJ2-5; V: TRBV5-4; size: -; CDR3: ASSSGTSGVETQY
J: TRBJ1-2; V: TRBV10-3; size: -; CDR3: AISGGTGRGYT
J: TRBJ2-3; V: TRBV7-7; size: -; CDR3: ASSAGTGGTDTQY
J: TRBJ2-1; V: TRBV6-1; size: -; CDR3: ASSGDRSVFISYNEQF
J: TRBJ2-3; V: TRBV6-1; size: -; CDR3: ASSDRGGPRADTQY
J: TRBJ1-1; V: TRBV5-6; size: -; CDR3: ASAVNLNTEAF
J: TRBJ1-2; V: TRBV5-1; size: -; CDR3: ASSATGTEYGYT
J: TRBJ1-2; V: TRBV28; size: few; CDR3: ASTTLQGGGYT
J: TRBJ1-2; V: TRBV28; size: -; CDR3: ATGQGAVYGYT
J: TRBJ1-1; V: TRBV10-2; size: -; CDR3: ASTLQGASGTEAF
J: TRBJ2-3; V: TRBV28; size: -; CDR3: ASTRRDFTDTQY
J: TRBJ2-1; V: TRBV29-1; size: -; CDR3: SVAELAGESSWSYNEQF
J: TRBJ2-1; V: TRBV4-1; size: -; CDR3: ASSPTALVIAGDQF
J: TRBJ1-2; V: TRBV6-5; size: -; CDR3: ASSYSKQVYGYT
J: TRBJ1-3; V: TRBV2; size: -; CDR3: ASSGGKGDTIY
J: TRBJ1-2; V: TRBV11-2; size: -; CDR3: ASSLGEDRGHSGYT
J: TRBJ2-2; V: TRBV10-1; size: once; CDR3: ASSPGTSGKGGELF
J: TRBJ2-5; V: TRBV5-4; size: -; CDR3: ASSLVAGGSQETQY
J: TRBJ1-2; V: TRBV6-5; size: -; CDR3: ASSGLQGRNGYT
J: TRBJ2-2; V: TRBV27; size: -; CDR3: ASSFTSGSWSTGELF
J: TRBJ2-1; V: TRBV15; size: -; CDR3: ATSREGTSGSIKF
J: TRBJ2-1; V: TRBV7-9; size: -; CDR3: ASSGTGSIYNEQF
J: TRBJ2-2; V: TRBV18; size: -; CDR3: ASSPSGLTLTGELF
J: TRBJ2-6; V: TRBV5-1; size: -; CDR3: ASRDSSGANVLT
J: TRBJ1-1; V: TRBV10-2; size: once; CDR3: ASSQPGGAEAF
J: TRBJ2-3; V: TRBV6-5; size: -; CDR3: ASSSTTSGFADTQY
J: TRBJ1-5; V: TRBV7-9; size: few; CDR3: ASSYGTGPNQPQH
J: TRBJ2-7; V: TRBV7-2; size: -; CDR3: ASSLGSGLSSYEQY
J: TRBJ2-7; V: TRBV30; size: once; CDR3: AWSVVRGGPNLYEQY
J: TRBJ2-1; V: TRBV5-1; size: -; CDR3: ASSLEVAGVNEQF
J: TRBJ2-1; V: TRBV25-1; size: -; CDR3: ASTSGGLNEQF
J: TRBJ2-7; V: TRBV2; size: few; CDR3: ASTPSSYEQY
J: TRBJ1-1; V: TRBV2; size: -; CDR3: ASNLRQYNTEAF